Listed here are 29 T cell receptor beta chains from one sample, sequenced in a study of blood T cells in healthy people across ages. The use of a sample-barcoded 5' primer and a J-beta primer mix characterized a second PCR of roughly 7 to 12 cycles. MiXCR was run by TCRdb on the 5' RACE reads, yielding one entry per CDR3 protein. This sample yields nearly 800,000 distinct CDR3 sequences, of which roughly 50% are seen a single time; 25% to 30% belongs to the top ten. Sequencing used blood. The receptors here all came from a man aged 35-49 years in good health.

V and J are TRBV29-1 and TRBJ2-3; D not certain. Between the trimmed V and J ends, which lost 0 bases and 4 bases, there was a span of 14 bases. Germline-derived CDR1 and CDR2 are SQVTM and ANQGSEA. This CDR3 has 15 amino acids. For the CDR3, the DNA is TGCAGCGTTGAAGACTCGGGTGTTAGGCCAGATACGCAGTATTTT. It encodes CSVEDSGVRPDTQYF.

As DNA, the CDR3 is TGTGCCAGCAGCTTGGCGTCGGGTCTCACAGATACGCAGTATTTT. It yields the protein CASSLASGLTDTQYF. V is TRBV5-8 and J is TRBJ2-3; D is unclear. This CDR3 is 15 amino acids long. V shed 0 bases and J shed 2 bases, with 10 bases lying between them. The germline CDR1 and CDR2 sequences are SGHTS and YDEGEE.

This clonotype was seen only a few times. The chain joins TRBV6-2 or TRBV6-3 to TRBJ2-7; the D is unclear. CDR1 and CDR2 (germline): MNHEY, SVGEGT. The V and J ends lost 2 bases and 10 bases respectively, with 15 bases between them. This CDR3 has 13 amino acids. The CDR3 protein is CASSYPGYRAQYF. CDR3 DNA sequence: TGTGCCAGCAGTTACCCCGGCTACAGAGCCCAGTACTTC.

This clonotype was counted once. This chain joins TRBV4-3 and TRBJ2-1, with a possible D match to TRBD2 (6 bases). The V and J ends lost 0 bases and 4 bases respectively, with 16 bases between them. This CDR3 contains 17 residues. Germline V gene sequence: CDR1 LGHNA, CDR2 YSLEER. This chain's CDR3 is CASSQDLKVGGYNEQFF. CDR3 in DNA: TGCGCCAGCAGCCAAGATCTTAAAGTCGGGGGTTACAATGAGCAGTTCTTC.

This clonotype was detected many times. The DNA for the CDR3 is TGCGCCAGCAGCCAAGATTCCGGTGGGTACGAGCAGTACTTC. This encodes CASSQDSGGYEQYF. V and J are TRBV4-1 and TRBJ2-7; D unresolved. Germline CDR1 MGHRA, CDR2 YSYEKL. The CDR3 extends over 14 amino acids. V was clipped by 0 bases and J by 4 bases, with 10 bases between them.

In nucleotides, the CDR3 is TGCGCCAGCAGTACGGCCGGCAGACAGGGGCTCTATGGCTACACCTTC. This translates into CASSTAGRQGLYGYTF. The chain is built from TRBV5-1 and TRBJ1-2; TRBD1 aligns across 8 bases. V gave up 5 bases and J gave up 4 bases; unmatched junction bases: 13. The CDR3 consists of 16 residues. Germline-derived CDR1 and CDR2 are SGHRS and YFSETQ.

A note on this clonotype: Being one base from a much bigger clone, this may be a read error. The CDR3 spells CASSLVAIPSQETQYF. In nucleotides, the CDR3 is TGCGCCAGCAGCTTGGTCGCAATTCCATCCCAAGAGACCCAGTACTTC. The chain links TRBV5-1 to TRBJ2-7; D remains ambiguous. Matching the DNA end better, TRBJ2-5 makes the J call doubtful. Germline lookup yields CDR1 SGHRS and CDR2 YFSETQ. The CDR3 sequence is 16 residues long.

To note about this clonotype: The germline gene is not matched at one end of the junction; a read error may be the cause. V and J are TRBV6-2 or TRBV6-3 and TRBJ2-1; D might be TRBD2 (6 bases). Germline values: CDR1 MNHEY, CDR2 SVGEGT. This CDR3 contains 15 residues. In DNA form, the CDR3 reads TGTGCCTGCAGGGCGGGACTGAACTCCTACAATGAGCAGTTCTTC. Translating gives CACRAGLNSYNEQFF.

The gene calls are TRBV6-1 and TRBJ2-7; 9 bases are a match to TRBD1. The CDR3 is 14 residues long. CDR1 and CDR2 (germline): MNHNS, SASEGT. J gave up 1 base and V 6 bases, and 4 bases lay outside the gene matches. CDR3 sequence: CASSGTGQSYEQYF. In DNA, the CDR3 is TGTGCCAGCAGCGGGACAGGGCAATCCTACGAGCAGTACTTC.

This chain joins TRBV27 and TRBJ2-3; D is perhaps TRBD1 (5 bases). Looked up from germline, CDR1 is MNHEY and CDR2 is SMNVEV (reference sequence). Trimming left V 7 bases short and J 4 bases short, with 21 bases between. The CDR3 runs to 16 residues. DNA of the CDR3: TGTGCCAGCAAGGCAGGGTCACTAAGTAGAGCAGATACGCAGTATTTT. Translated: CASKAGSLSRADTQYF.

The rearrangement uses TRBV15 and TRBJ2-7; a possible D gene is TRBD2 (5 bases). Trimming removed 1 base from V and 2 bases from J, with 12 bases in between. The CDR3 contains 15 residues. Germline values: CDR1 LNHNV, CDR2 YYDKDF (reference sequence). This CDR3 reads CATSRARTGTYEQYF. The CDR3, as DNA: TGTGCCACCAGCAGAGCCCGGACGGGAACCTACGAGCAGTACTTC.

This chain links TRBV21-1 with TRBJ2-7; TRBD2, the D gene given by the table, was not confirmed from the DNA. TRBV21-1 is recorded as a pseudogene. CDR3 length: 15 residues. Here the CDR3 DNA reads TGTGCCACCCCGGGTAGCGGGAGAGTAGACTACGAGCAGTACTTC. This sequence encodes CATPGSGRVDYEQYF.

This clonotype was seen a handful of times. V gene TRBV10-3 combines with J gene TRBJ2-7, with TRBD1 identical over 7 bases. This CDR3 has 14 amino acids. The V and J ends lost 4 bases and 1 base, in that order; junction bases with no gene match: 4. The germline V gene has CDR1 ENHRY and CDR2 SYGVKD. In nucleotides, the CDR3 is TGTGCCATCAGTGCCACGACAGGGTCCTACGAGCAGTACTTC. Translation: CAISATTGSYEQYF.

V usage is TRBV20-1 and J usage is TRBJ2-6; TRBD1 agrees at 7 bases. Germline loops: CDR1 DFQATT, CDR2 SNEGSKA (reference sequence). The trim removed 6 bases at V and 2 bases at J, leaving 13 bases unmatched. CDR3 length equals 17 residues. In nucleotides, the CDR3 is TGCAGTGCCGAATCTGACAGGGTTCGGGCTGGGGCCAACGTCCTGACTTTC. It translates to CSAESDRVRAGANVLTF.

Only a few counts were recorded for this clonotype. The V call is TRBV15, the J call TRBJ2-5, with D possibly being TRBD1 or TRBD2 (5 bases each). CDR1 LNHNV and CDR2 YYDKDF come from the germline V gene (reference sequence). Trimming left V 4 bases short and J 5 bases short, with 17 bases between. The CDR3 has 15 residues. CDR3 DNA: TGTGCCACCAGCACCATGGGGACCGGTGTGGAGACCCAGTACTTC. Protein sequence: CATSTMGTGVETQYF.

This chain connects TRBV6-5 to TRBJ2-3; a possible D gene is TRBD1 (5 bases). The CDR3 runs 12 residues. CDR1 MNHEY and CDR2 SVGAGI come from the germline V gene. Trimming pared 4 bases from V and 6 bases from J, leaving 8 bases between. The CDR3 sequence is CASSSPGDTQYF. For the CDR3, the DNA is TGTGCCAGCAGTTCCCCAGGGGATACGCAGTATTTT.

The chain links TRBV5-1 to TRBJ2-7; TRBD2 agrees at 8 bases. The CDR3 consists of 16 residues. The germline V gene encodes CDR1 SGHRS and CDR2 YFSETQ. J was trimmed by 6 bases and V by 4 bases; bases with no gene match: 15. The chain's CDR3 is CASSTSPGTSTSEQYF. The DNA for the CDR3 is TGCGCCAGCAGCACCTCACCCGGGACTAGTACCAGCGAGCAGTACTTC. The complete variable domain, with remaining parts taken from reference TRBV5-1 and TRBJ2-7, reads KAGVTQTPRYLIKTRGQQVTLSCSPISGHRSVSWYQQTPGQGLQFLFEYFSETQRNKGNFPGRFSGRQFSNSRSEMNVSTLELGDSALYLCASSTSPGTSTSEQYFGPGTRLTVT.

CDR3 amino acids: CASSVGADQPQHF. The CDR3 region has the DNA TGTGCCAGCAGCGTAGGAGCTGATCAGCCCCAGCATTTT. The V call is TRBV7-2, the J call TRBJ1-5; D call uncertain. This CDR3 has 13 amino acids. Germline values: CDR1 SGHTA, CDR2 FQGNSA. V gave up 5 bases and J gave up 5 bases, with 10 bases separating them.

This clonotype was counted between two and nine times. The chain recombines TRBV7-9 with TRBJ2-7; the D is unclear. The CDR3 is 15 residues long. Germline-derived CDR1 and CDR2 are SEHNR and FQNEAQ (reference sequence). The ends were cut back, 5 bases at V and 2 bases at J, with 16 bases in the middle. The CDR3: CASSPVRAGTYEQYF. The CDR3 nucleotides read TGTGCCAGCAGCCCAGTTCGGGCAGGTACCTACGAGCAGTACTTC. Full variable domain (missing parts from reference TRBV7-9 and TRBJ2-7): DTGVSQNPRHKITKRGQNVTFRCDPISEHNRLYWYRQTLGQGPEFLTYFQNEAQLEKSRLLSDRFSAERPKGSFSTLEIQRTEQGDSAMYLCASSPVRAGTYEQYFGPGTRLTVT.

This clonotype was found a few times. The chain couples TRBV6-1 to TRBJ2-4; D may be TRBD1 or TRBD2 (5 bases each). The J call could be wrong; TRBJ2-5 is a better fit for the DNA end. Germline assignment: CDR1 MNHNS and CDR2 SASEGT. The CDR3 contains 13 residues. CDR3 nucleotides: TGTGCCAGTTGGGGCTCGACGGGGGAGACCCAGTACTTC. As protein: CASWGSTGETQYF.

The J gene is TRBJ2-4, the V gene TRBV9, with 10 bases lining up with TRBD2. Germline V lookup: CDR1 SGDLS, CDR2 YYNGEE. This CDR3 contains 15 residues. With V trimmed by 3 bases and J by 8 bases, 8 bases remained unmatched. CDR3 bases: TGTGCCAGCAGCGCATCAGCGGGGGGGCAGGACATTCAGTACTTC. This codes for CASSASAGGQDIQYF.

The CDR3 coding sequence is TGTGCCAGCAGCTTAGATCAGGGAGGAGTGACAGATACGCAGTATTTT. Translation: CASSLDQGGVTDTQYF. V and J are TRBV7-2 and TRBJ2-3, with a weak D call TRBD2 (6 bases). The CDR3 is 16 residues long. In germline, CDR1 is SGHTA, CDR2 FQGNSA. The V end was cut by 1 base, the J end by 3 bases, with 14 bases between.

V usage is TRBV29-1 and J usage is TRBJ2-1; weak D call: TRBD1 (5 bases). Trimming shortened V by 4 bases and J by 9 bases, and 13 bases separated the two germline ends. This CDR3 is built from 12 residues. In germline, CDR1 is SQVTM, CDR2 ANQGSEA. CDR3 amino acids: CSVGAGFGEQFF. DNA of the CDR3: TGCAGCGTTGGGGCAGGGTTCGGTGAGCAGTTCTTC.

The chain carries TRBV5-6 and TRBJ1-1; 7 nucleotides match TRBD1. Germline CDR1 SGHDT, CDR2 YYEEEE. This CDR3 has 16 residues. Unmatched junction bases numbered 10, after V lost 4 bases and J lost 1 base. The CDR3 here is CASSLGTAHPNTEAFF. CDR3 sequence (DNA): TGTGCCAGCAGCCTTGGGACAGCTCACCCGAACACTGAAGCTTTCTTT.

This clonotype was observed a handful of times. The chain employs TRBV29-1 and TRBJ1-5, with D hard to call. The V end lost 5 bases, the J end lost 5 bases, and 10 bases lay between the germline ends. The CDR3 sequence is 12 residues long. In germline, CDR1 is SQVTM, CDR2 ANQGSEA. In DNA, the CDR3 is TGCAGCGTTAAGAACTGGGATCAGCCCCAGCATTTT. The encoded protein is CSVKNWDQPQHF.

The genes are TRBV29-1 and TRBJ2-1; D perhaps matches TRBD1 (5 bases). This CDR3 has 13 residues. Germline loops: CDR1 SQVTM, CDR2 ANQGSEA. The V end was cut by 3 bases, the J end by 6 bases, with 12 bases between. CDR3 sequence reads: CSVDREVGNEQFF. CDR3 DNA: TGCAGCGTTGACAGGGAAGTTGGCAATGAGCAGTTCTTC.

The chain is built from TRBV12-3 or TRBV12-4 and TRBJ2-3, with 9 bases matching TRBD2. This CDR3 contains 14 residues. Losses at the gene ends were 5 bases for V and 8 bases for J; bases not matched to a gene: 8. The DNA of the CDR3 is TGTGCCAGCAGTGTCCTAGCGGGGCGTGGTACGCAGTATTTT. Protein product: CASSVLAGRGTQYF.

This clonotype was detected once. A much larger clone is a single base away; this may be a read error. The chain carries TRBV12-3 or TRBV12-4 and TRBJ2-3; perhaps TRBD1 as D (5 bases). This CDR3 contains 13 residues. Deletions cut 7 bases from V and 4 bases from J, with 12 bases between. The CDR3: CASMAGHADTQYF. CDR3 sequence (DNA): TGTGCCAGCATGGCAGGGCACGCAGATACGCAGTATTTT.

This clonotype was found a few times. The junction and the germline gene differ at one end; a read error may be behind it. For the CDR3, the DNA is TGCGCCAGCAGTCTTACTAGCGGAGGAGCCTACAATGAGCAGTTCTTC. Translation: CASSLTSGGAYNEQFF. V is TRBV7-2 and J is TRBJ2-1, with TRBD2 identical over 8 bases. The CDR3 is 16 residues long. In germline, CDR1 is SGHTA, CDR2 FQGNSA.